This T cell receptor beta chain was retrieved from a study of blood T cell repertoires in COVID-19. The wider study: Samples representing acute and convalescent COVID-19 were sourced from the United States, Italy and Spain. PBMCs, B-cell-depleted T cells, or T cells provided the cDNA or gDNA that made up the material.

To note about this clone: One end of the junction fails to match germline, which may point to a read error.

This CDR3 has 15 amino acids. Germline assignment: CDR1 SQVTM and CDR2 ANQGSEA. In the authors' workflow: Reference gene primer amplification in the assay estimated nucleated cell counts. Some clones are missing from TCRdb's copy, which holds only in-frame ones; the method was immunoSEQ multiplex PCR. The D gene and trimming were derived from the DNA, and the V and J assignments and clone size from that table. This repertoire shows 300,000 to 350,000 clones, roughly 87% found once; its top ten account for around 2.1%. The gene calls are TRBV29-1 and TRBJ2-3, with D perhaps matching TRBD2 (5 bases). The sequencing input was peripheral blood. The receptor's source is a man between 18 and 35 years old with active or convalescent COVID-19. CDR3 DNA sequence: TGCAGCGTAGAAGTAGAGGGCTCGGGCACAGATACGCAGTATTTT. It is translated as CSVEVEGSGTDTQYF.